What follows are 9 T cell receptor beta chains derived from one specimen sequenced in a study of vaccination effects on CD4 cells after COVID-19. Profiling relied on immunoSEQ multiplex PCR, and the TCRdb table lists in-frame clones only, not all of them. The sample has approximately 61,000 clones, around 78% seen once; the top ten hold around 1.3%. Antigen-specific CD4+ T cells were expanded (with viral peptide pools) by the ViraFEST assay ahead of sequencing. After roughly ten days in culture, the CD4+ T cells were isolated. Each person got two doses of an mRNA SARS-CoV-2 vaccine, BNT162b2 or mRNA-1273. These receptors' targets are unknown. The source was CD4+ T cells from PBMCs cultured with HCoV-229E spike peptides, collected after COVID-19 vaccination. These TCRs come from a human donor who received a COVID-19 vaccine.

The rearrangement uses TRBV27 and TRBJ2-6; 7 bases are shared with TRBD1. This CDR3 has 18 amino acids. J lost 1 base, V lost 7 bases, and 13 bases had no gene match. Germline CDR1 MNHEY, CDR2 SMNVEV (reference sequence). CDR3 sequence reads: CASTRTGVPPSGANVLTF. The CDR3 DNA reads TGTGCCAGCACCCGCACAGGGGTCCCTCCTTCTGGGGCCAACGTCCTGACTTTC.

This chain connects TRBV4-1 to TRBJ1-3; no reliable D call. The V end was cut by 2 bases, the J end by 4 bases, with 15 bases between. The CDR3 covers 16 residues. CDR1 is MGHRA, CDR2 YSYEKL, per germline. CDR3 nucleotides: TGCGCCAGCAGCCAACTTGGTCAGGCGGTCGGAAACACCATATATTTT. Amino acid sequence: CASSQLGQAVGNTIYF.

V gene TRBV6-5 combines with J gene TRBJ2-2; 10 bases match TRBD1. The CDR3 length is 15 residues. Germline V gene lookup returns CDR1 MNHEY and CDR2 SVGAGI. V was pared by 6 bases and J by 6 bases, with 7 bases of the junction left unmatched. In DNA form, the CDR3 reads TGTGCCAGCAGGTGGGGGGACAGGGGATCCGGGGAGCTGTTTTTT. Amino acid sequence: CASRWGDRGSGELFF.

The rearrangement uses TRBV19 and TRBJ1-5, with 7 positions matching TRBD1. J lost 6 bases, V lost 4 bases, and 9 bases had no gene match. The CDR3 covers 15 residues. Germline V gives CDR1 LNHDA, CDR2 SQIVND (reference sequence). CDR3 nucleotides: TGTGCCAGTAGTACCCACAAGGGGGCAGGTCAGCCCCAGCATTTT. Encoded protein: CASSTHKGAGQPQHF.

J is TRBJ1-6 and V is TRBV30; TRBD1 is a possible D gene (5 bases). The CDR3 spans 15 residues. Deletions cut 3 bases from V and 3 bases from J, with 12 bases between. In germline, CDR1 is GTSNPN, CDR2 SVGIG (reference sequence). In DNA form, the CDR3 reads TGTGCCTGGAGACAGGAGAACTTCTATAATTCACCCCTCCACTTT. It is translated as CAWRQENFYNSPLHF.

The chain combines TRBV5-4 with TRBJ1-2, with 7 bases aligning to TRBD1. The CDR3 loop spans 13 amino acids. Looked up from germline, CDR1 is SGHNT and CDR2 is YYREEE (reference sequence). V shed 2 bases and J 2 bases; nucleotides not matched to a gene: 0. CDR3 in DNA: TGTGCCAGCAGCTTACAGGGGAACTATGGCTACACCTTC. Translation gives CASSLQGNYGYTF.

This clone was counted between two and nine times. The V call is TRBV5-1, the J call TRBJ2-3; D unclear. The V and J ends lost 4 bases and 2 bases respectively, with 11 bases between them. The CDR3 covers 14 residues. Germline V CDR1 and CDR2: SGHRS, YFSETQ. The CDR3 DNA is TGCGCCAGCAGCGCCGGGTTTTTCACAGATACGCAGTATTTT. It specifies CASSAGFFTDTQYF.

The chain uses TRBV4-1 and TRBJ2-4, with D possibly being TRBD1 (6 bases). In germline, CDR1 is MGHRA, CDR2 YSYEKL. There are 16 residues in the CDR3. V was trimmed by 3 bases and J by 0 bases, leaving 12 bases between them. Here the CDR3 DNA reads TGCGCCAGCAGCCACGGACAGACTTTAGCCAAAAACATTCAGTACTTC. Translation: CASSHGQTLAKNIQYF.

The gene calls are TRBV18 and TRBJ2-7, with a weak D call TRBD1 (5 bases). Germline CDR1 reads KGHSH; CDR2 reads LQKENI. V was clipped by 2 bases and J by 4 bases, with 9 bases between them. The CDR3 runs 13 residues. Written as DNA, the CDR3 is TGTGCCAGCTCACCAGCCAAGGGGTACGAGCAGTACGTC. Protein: CASSPAKGYEQYV.